A selection of T cell receptor beta chains follows, all from one sample in a study of graft-versus-host responses after intestinal transplantation. Here immunoSEQ multiplex PCR was the method, and the copy in TCRdb shows in-frame clones only, minus some. The sample records some 41,000 clones, more than 80% being singletons. The sample consisted of PBMCs, taken 734 days after intestinal transplantation. Source of these receptors: a human patient who received an intestinal transplant, so some T cells may come from the graft donor. The CDR3 runs from the conserved cysteine through the conserved F or W. D genes are given only for firm matches. Part of the rows lack a size; the others show once, few, many or a class for expanded clones.

V	D	J	size	DNA	CDR3
TRBV2	TRBD2	TRBJ2-2	NA	TGTGCCAGCAAACCCCGGCTAGCGGGAGTCACCGGGGAGCTGTTTTTT	CASKPRLAGVTGELFF
TRBV5-1	NA	TRBJ1-1	NA	TGCGCCAGCAGCCCGTACGGGGGTTTGGGCACTGAAGCTTTCTTT	CASSPYGGLGTEAFF
TRBV4-2	NA	TRBJ1-5	NA	TGTGCCAGCAGCCAAGATGGTAGCAATCAGCCCCAGCATTTT	CASSQDGSNQPQHF
TRBV18	NA	TRBJ2-1	NA	TGTGCCAGCTCACCCCCTGTTATAGCCCAACCGGGGGAGCAGTTCTTC	CASSPPVIAQPGEQFF
TRBV10-3	NA	TRBJ2-3	once	TGTGCCATCAGCACCGCCCTGAGCACAGATACGCAGTATTTT	CAISTALSTDTQYF
TRBV18	NA	TRBJ1-5	NA	TGTGCCAGCTCAAAATCCACAGGGTTCGATCAGCCCCAGCATTTT	CASSKSTGFDQPQHF
TRBV5-4	NA	TRBJ2-7	NA	TGTGCCAGCAGCTTGGAAGCATCCCCACACGAGCAGTACTTC	CASSLEASPHEQYF
TRBV9	NA	TRBJ1-4	NA	TGTGCCAGCAGCGTGAATTGGGGGCTCGGTGAAAAACTGTTTTTT	CASSVNWGLGEKLFF
TRBV19	NA	TRBJ1-1	NA	TGTGCCAGTACCCGGCGACAGGCGAACACTGAAGCTTTCTTT	CASTRRQANTEAFF
TRBV27	TRBD1	TRBJ1-5	NA	TGTGCCAGCAGTTTGACAGGGTCGACTCAGCCCCAGCATTTT	CASSLTGSTQPQHF
TRBV18	TRBD1	TRBJ1-1	NA	TGTGCCAGCTCATCGACAGGGGTGAACACTGAAGCTTTCTTT	CASSSTGVNTEAFF
TRBV11-1	TRBD1	TRBJ2-5	NA	TGTGCCAGCAGCTCGGACAGGGGAAGAGAAGAGACCCAGTACTTC	CASSSDRGREETQYF
TRBV13	NA	TRBJ2-7	NA	TGTGCCAGCAGCCTCATCGGGGAATCCTACGAGCAGTACTTC	CASSLIGESYEQYF
TRBV6-1	TRBD1	TRBJ1-6	NA	TGTGCCAGCAGTGCAGCCGCCGGTCCCACAGGGGGCTCCTATAATTCACCCCTCCACTTT	CASSAAAGPTGGSYNSPLHF
TRBV4-3	NA	TRBJ2-7	NA	TGCGCCAGCAGCCAACGGACTCCCACCGGATCATACGAGCAGTACTTC	CASSQRTPTGSYEQYF
TRBV30	NA	TRBJ2-7	NA	TGTGCCTGGGGGAGGAGCTACGAGCAGTACTTC	CAWGRSYEQYF
TRBV30	NA	TRBJ2-5	NA	TGTGCCTGGAGTTTAGGGGAAGAGACCCAGTACTTC	CAWSLGEETQYF
TRBV11-2	NA	TRBJ2-1	once	TGTGCCAGCAGCTGGACCCTAAGCTCCTACAATGAGCAGTTCTTC	CASSWTLSSYNEQFF
TRBV9	TRBD2	TRBJ2-5	NA	TGTGCCAGCAGCGTGTCTAGCGGGGGAATCGGGGGAGAGACCCAGTACTTC	CASSVSSGGIGGETQYF
TRBV30	TRBD2	TRBJ2-7	once	TGTGCCTGGAGTGTAAAGGCTAGCGGGAGGGCCTACGAGCAGTACTTC	CAWSVKASGRAYEQYF
TRBV27	TRBD1	TRBJ1-2	NA	TGTGCCAGCAGCTCAGGAGGGGGCAAAAGCGCCCCTAACTATGGCTACACCTTC	CASSSGGGKSAPNYGYTF
TRBV11-2	NA	TRBJ2-7	NA	TGTGCCAGCAGCACAAATAGCGGTACCTACGAGCAGTACTTC	CASSTNSGTYEQYF
TRBV5-1	NA	TRBJ2-7	NA	TGCGCCAGCAGCTCTGGGACATTATACGAGCAGTACTTC	CASSSGTLYEQYF
TRBV5-4	TRBD1	TRBJ2-7	NA	TGTGCCAGCAGCCTGCCCAGGGGGCGCGAGCAGTACTTC	CASSLPRGREQYF
TRBV6-5	NA	TRBJ1-6	once	TGTGCCAGCAGTTACTCGGTCGGCGGGGGAGTAGGCCTCCACTTT	CASSYSVGGGVGLHF